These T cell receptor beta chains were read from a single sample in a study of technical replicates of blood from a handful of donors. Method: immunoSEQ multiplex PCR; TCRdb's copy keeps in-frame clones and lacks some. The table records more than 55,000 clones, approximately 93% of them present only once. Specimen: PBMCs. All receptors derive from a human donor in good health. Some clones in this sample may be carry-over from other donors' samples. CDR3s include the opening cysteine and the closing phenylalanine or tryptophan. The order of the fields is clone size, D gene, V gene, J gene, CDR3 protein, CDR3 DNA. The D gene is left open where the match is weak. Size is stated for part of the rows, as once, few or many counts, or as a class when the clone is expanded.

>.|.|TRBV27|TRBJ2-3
CASSLIGGPRRADTQYF
TGTGCCAGCAGTTTAATAGGGGGACCCCGGCGGGCGGATACGCAGTATTTT
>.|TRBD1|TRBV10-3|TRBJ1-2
CAISERDSYGYTF
TGTGCCATCAGTGAAAGGGACAGTTATGGCTACACCTTC
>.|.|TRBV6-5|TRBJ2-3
CASSYSGGTQYF
TGTGCCAGCAGTTACTCGGGAGGTACGCAGTATTTT
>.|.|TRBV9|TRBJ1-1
CASSPGGGHFTEAFF
TGTGCCAGCAGCCCAGGCGGGGGGCATTTTACTGAAGCTTTCTTT
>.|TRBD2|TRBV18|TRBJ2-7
CASSPTSGTHEQYF
TGTGCCAGCTCACCGACTAGCGGTACCCACGAGCAGTACTTC
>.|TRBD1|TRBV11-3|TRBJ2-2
CASSFSGTGNTGELFF
TGTGCCAGCAGCTTCTCCGGGACAGGGAACACCGGGGAGCTGTTTTTT
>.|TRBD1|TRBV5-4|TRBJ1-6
CASSPGGTGNSPLHF
TGTGCCAGCAGCCCAGGGGGGACCGGTAATTCACCCCTCCACTTT
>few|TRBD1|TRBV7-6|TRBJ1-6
CASSLEAGGNGSPLHF
TGTGCCAGCAGCTTAGAGGCAGGGGGCAATGGTTCACCCCTCCACTTT
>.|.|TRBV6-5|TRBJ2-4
CASKPGLTQNIQYF
TGTGCCAGCAAGCCAGGCTTAACTCAAAACATTCAGTACTTC
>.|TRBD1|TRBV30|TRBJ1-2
CAWRRGRGSLANYGYTF
TGTGCCTGGAGACGTGGCAGGGGGTCTTTAGCTAACTATGGCTACACCTTC
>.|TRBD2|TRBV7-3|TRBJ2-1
CASSLVGLAVSSYNEQFF
TGTGCCAGCAGCTTAGTGGGACTAGCGGTTAGCTCCTACAATGAGCAGTTCTTC
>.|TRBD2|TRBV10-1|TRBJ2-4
CASSGKGKGLAEEGAKNIQYF
TGCGCCAGCAGTGGGAAAGGAAAGGGACTAGCGGAGGAGGGGGCCAAAAACATTCAGTACTTC
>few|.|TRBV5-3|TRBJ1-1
CARSFDSPEAFF
TGTGCCAGAAGCTTCGACTCTCCTGAAGCTTTCTTT
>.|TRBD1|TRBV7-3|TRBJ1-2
CASSWGTGNNYGYTF
TGTGCCAGCAGTTGGGGGACAGGAAATAACTATGGCTACACCTTC
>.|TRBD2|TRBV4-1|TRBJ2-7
CASSQYHPRGRGTTSYEQYF
TGCGCCAGCAGCCAATACCATCCTCGAGGGCGGGGGACGACCTCCTACGAGCAGTACTTC
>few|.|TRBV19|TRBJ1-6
CASSGGGYNSPLHF
TGTGCCAGTAGCGGCGGAGGATACAATTCACCCCTCCACTTT
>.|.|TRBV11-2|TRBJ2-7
CASSSVGGMHEQYF
TGTGCCAGCAGCTCTGTGGGAGGAATGCACGAGCAGTACTTC
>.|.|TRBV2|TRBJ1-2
CASSPLYGYTF
TGTGCCAGCAGTCCCTTATATGGCTACACCTTC
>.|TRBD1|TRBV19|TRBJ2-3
CASSRRRDRFTDTQYF
TGTGCCAGTAGCAGACGAAGGGACAGATTCACAGATACGCAGTATTTT
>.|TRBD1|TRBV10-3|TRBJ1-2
CAISSGTGPYGYTF
TGTGCCATCAGTTCCGGGACAGGCCCCTATGGCTACACCTTC
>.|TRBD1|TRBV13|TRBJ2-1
CASSSPDRGYYEQFF
TGTGCCAGCAGCTCCCCGGACAGGGGTTATTATGAGCAGTTCTTC
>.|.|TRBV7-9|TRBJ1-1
CASSLTGFGEAFF
TGTGCCAGCAGCTTAACAGGGTTCGGTGAAGCTTTCTTT
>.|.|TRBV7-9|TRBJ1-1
CASSFSGRYTEAFF
TGTGCCAGCAGTTTCAGCGGGCGATATACTGAAGCTTTCTTT
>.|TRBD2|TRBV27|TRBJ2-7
CASSPSGPYEQYF
TGTGCCAGCAGTCCTAGCGGCCCCTACGAGCAGTACTTC
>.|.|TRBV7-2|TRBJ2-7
CASSLLAGSYEQYF
TGTGCCAGCAGCTTATTAGCTGGCAGCTACGAGCAGTACTTC
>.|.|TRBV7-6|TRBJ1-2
CASSLDLGGNTYGYTF
TGTGCCAGCAGCTTAGACCTAGGGGGAAATACCTATGGCTACACCTTC
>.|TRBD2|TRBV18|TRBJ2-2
CASSPSAGASNTGELFF
TGTGCCAGCTCACCATCAGCGGGGGCTTCGAACACCGGGGAGCTGTTTTTT
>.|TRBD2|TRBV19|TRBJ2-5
CASSDSTSGRYQETQYF
TGTGCCAGTAGCGACTCGACTAGCGGGAGATACCAGGAGACCCAGTACTTC
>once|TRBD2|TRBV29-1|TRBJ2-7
CSARLAGRGEQYF
TGCAGCGCCAGACTAGCGGGGAGGGGCGAGCAGTACTTC
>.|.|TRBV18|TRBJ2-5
CASSQAWGESEETQYF
TGTGCCAGCTCACAAGCGTGGGGGGAGTCAGAGGAGACCCAGTACTTC
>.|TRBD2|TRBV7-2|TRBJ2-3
CASSATSGISNTQYF
TGTGCCAGCAGCGCTACTAGCGGGATCTCGAATACGCAGTATTTT
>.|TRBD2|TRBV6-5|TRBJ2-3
CASSYTGGVLPDTQYF
TGTGCCAGCAGTTACACCGGGGGGGTACTTCCAGATACGCAGTATTTT
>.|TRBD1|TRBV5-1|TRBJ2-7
CASSRDRDYEQYF
TGCGCCAGCAGCAGGGACAGAGACTACGAGCAGTACTTC
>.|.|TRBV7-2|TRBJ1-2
CASSLGTLNGGYTF
TGTGCCAGCAGCTTGGGGACTCTAAATGGTGGCTACACCTTC
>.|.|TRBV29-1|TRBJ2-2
CSVQGNTGELFF
TGCAGCGTCCAGGGTAACACCGGGGAGCTGTTTTTT
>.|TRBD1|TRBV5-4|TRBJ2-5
CASSSEDRAGETQYF
TGTGCCAGCAGCTCTGAGGACAGGGCAGGAGAGACCCAGTACTTC
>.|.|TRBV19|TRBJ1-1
CASQGYSNTEAFF
TGTGCCAGTCAGGGCTACTCGAACACTGAAGCTTTCTTT
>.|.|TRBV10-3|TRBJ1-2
CAISDPYGYTF
TGTGCCATCAGTGACCCTTATGGCTACACCTTC
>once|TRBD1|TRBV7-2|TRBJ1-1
CASSKGQGGTEAFF
TGTGCCAGCAGCAAGGGACAGGGGGGCACTGAAGCTTTCTTT
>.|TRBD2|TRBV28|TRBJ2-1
CASRSSGSNHEQFF
TGTGCCAGCAGATCTAGCGGGAGTAACCATGAGCAGTTCTTC
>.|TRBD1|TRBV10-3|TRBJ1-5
CATDRGRVYQPQHF
TGTGCCACTGACAGGGGGCGCGTCTATCAGCCCCAGCATTTT